This T cell receptor beta chain is drawn from a study of cytomegalovirus exposure and HLA in healthy donors. Vbeta (60) and Jbeta (13) primers were used in the PCR. The data were produced by immunoSEQ multiplex PCR, yet TCRdb's version contains in-frame clones alone and is incomplete. The sample consists of tens of thousands of clones, about two thirds of them appearing once. Per the germline V gene, CDR1 is MNHNS and CDR2 is SASEGT. The V end was cut by 10 bases, the J end by 4 bases, with 20 bases between. The CDR3 has 15 residues. The sequence was collected from a man in his 60s in good health and CMV-seronegative. The chain couples TRBV6-1 to TRBJ1-3, with no clear D. The sample comprised PBMCs. The CDR3 nucleotides are TGTGCCACCGTACCCACAGCAGGCCCAGGAAACACCATATATTTT. Residues: CATVPTAGPGNTIYF.